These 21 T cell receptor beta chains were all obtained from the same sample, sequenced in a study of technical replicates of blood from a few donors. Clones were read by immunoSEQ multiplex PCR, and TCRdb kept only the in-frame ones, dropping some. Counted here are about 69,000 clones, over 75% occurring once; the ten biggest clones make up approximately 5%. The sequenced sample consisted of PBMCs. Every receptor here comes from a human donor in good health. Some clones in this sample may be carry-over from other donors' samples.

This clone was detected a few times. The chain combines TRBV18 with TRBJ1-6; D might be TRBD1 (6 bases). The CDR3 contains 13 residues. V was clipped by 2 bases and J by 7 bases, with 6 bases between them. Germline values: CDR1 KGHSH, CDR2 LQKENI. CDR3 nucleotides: TGTGCCAGCTCACCAGACAGGAATTCACCCCTCCACTTT. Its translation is CASSPDRNSPLHF.

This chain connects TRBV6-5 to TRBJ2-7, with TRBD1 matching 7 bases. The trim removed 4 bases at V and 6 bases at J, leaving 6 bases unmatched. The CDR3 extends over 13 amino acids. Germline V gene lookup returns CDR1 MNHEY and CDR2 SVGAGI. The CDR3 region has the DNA TGTGCCAGCAGTTCGGACAGGCGTCCCGAGCAGTACTTC. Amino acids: CASSSDRRPEQYF.

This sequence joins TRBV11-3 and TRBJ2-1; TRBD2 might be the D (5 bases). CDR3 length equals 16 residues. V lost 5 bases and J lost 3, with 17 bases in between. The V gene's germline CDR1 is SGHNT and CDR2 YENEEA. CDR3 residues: CASSPESGVDYNEQFF. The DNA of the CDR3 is TGTGCCAGCAGCCCTGAGAGCGGAGTCGACTACAATGAGCAGTTCTTC. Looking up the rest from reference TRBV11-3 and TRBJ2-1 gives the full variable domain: EAGVVQSPRYKIIEKKQPVAFWCNPISGHNTLYWYLQNLGQGPELLIRYENEEAVDDSQLPKDRFSAERLKGVDSTLKIQPAELGDSAVYLCASSPESGVDYNEQFFGPGTRLTVL.

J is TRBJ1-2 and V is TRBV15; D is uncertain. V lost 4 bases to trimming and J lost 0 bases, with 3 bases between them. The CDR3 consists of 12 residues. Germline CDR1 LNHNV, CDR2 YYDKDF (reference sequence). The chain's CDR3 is CATSTSNYGYTF. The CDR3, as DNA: TGTGCCACCAGCACATCTAACTATGGCTACACCTTC.

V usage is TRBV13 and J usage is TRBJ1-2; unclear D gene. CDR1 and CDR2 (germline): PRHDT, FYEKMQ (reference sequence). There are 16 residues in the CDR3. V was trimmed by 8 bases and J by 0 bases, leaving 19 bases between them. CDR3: CASQLRAVGANYGYTF. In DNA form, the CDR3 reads TGTGCCAGCCAACTCAGAGCCGTGGGAGCTAACTATGGCTACACCTTC.

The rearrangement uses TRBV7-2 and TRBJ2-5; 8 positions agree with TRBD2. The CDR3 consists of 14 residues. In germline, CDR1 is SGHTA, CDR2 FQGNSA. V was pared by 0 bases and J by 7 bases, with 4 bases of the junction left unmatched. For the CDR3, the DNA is TGTGCCAGCAGCTTAGCGTCCGGGAGGGGGACCCAGTACTTC. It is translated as CASSLASGRGTQYF.

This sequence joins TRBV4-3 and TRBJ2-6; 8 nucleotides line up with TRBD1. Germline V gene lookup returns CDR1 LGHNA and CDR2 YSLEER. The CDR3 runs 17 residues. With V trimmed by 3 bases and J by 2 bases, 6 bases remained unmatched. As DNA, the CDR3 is TGCGCCAGCAGCCAGGACGGACAGGGTGCTGGGGCCAACGTCCTGACTTTC. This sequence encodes CASSQDGQGAGANVLTF.

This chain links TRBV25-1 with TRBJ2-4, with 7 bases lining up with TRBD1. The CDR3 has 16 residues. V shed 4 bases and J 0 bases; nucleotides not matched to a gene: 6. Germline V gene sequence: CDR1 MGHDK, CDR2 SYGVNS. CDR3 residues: CASSGGQYVAKNIQYF. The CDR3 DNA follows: TGTGCCAGCAGTGGGGGACAGTACGTAGCCAAAAACATTCAGTACTTC. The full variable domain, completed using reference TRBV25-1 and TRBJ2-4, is EADIYQTPRYLVIGTGKKITLECSQTMGHDKMYWYQQDPGMELHLIHYSYGVNSTEKGDLSSESTVSRIRTEHFPLTLESARPSHTSQYLCASSGGQYVAKNIQYFGAGTRLSVL.

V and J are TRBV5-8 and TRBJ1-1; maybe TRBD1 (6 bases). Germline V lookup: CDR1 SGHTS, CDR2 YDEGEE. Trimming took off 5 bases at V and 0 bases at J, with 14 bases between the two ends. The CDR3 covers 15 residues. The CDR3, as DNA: TGTGCCAGCAGTAGGCAGGGGCTAATGAACACTGAAGCTTTCTTT. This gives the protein CASSRQGLMNTEAFF.

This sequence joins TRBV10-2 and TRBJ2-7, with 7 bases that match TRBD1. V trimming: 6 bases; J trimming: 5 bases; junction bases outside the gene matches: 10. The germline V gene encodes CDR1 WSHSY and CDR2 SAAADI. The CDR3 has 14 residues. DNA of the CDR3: TGCGCCAGCAGGGCGCAGGGACAGTTCAACGAGCAGTACTTC. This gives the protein CASRAQGQFNEQYF.

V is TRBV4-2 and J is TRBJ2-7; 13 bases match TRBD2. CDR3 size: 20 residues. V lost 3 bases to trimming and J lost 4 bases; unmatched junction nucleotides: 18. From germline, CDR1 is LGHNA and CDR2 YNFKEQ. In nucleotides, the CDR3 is TGTGCCAGCAGCCACGACGACCCCCTCTTGGGACTAGCGGGGACTTACGAGCAGTACTTC. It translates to CASSHDDPLLGLAGTYEQYF.

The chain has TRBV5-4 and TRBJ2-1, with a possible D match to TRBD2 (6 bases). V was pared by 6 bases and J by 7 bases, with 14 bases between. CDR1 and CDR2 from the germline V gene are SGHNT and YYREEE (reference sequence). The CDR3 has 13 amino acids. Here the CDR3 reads CASTPTSRNEQFF. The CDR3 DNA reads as TGTGCCAGCACCCCCACTAGCCGGAATGAGCAGTTCTTC.

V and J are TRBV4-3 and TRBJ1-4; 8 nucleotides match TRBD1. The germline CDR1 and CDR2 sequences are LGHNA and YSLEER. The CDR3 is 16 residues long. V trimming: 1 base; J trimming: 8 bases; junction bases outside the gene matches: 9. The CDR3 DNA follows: TGCGCCAGCAGCCAAGGAGCACGGGACAGGCAAGAAAAACTGTTTTTT. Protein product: CASSQGARDRQEKLFF.

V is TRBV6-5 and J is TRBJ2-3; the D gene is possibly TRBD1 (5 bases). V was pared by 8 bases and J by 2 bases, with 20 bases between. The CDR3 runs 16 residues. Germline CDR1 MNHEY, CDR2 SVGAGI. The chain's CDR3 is CASRSDRQTLTDTQYF. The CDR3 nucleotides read TGTGCCAGCCGTTCTGACCGACAGACCCTCACAGATACGCAGTATTTT.

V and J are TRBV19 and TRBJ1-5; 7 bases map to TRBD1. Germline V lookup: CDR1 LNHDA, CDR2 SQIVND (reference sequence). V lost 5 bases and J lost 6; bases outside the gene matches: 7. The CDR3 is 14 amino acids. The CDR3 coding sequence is TGTGCCAGTAGTGCCAAGGGGGCCGGTCAGCCCCAGCATTTT. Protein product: CASSAKGAGQPQHF.

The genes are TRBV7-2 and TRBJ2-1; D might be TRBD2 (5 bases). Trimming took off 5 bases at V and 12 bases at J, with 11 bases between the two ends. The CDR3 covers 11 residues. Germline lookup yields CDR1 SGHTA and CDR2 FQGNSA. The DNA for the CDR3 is TGTGCCAGCAGCCCACTAGTGGTGCAGTTCTTC. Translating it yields CASSPLVVQFF. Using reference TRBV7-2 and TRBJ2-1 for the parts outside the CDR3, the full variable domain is GAGVSQSPSNKVTEKGKDVELRCDPISGHTALYWYRQSLGQGLEFLIYFQGNSAPDKSGLPSDRFSAERTGGSVSTLTIQRTQQEDSAVYLCASSPLVVQFFGPGTRLTVL.

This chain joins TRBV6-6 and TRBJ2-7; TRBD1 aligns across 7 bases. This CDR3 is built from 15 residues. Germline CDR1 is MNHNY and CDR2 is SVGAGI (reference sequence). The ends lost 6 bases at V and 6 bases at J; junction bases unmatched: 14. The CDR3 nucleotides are TGTGCCAGCAGCCAACCTCAGGGGGTTGAGGGCGAGCAGTACTTC. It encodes CASSQPQGVEGEQYF.

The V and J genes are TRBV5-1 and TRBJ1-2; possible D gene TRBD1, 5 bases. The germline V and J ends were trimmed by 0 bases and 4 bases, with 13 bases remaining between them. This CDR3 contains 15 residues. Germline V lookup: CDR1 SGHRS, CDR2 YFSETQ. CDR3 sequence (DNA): TGCGCCAGCAGCTTGGAAAGGGGCTGGGGCTATGGCTACACCTTC. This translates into CASSLERGWGYGYTF.

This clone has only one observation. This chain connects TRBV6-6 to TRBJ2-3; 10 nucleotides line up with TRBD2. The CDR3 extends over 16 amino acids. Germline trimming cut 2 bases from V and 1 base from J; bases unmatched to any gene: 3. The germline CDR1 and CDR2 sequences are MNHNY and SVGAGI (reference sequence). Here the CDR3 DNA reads TGTGCCAGCAGTTACCCTAGCGGGAGAGGCACAGATACGCAGTATTTT. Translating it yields CASSYPSGRGTDTQYF.

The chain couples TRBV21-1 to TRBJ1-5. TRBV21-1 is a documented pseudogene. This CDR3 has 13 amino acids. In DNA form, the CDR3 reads TGTGCCAGCTTGAGGTCGGGATGGCAGCCCCAGCATTTT. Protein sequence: CASLRSGWQPQHF.

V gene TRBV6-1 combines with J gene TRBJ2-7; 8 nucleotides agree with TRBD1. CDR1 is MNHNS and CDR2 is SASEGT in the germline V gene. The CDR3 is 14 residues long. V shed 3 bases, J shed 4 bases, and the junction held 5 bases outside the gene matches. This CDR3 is CASSEGRGPYEQYF. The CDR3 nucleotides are TGTGCCAGCAGTGAGGGCAGGGGGCCTTACGAGCAGTACTTC.